The 15 T cell receptor beta chains listed next were all sequenced from one sample in a study of PD-L1 blockade in urothelial cancer. Indicated time point: peripheral blood 6 weeks after treatment start. Repertoires were generated with immunoSEQ multiplex PCR, while TCRdb's copy carries only in-frame clones and drops some. Of around 110,000 clones detected, around 88% appear once; the ten largest clones hold roughly 1.7%. The material was PBMCs, obtained around atezolizumab (anti-PD-L1) treatment. The receptors derive from a man aged 60 to 69 with urothelial cancer.

V gene TRBV9 combines with J gene TRBJ2-2; 13 nucleotides agree with TRBD2. From germline, CDR1 is SGDLS and CDR2 YYNGEE. V was clipped by 4 bases and J by 6 bases; unmatched bases: 15. This CDR3 is 19 amino acids long. As DNA, the CDR3 is TGTGCCAGCAGCCGGACTAGCGGGAGAGATCCGGGCCCAGCCGGGGAGCTGTTTTTT. Translation gives CASSRTSGRDPGPAGELFF.

The gene calls are TRBV28 and TRBJ2-1; D is possibly TRBD1 (6 bases). This CDR3 has 15 amino acids. Germline CDR1 and CDR2: MDHEN and SYDVKM. Deletions cut 3 bases from V and 6 bases from J, with 15 bases between. CDR3 loop: CASSFHSDRTNEQFF. The CDR3 nucleotides read TGTGCCAGCAGTTTCCACTCGGACAGAACCAATGAGCAGTTCTTC.

The chain is built from TRBV2 and TRBJ1-2; D remains unclear. The V gene's germline CDR1 is SNHLY and CDR2 FYNNEI. The CDR3 loop spans 13 amino acids. The V end lost 3 bases, the J end lost 7 bases, and 12 bases lay between the germline ends. CDR3 residues: CASSDVGVGGYTF. In DNA form, the CDR3 reads TGTGCCAGCAGTGACGTGGGCGTCGGTGGCTACACCTTC.

The chain combines TRBV2 with TRBJ2-7; 10 bases agree with TRBD2. Germline V gene lookup returns CDR1 SNHLY and CDR2 FYNNEI. The trim removed 7 bases at V and 4 bases at J, leaving 10 bases unmatched. There are 15 residues in the CDR3. This CDR3 reads CASKEGLAASYEQYF. For the CDR3, the DNA is TGTGCCAGCAAAGAAGGACTAGCGGCATCATACGAGCAGTACTTC.

This chain links TRBV20-1 with TRBJ2-7, with a possible D match to TRBD2 (5 bases). The germline V and J ends were trimmed by 6 bases and 12 bases, with 9 bases remaining between them. The CDR3 loop spans 8 amino acids. Looked up from germline, CDR1 is DFQATT and CDR2 is SNEGSKA (reference sequence). CDR3 protein: CSALRGYF. The CDR3 nucleotides read TGCAGTGCCCTCCGGGGGTACTTC.

CDR3 in amino acids: CSVGQGAKETQYF. CDR3 bases: TGCAGCGTGGGACAGGGGGCGAAGGAGACCCAGTACTTC. The chain recombines TRBV29-1 with TRBJ2-5; 12 bases line up with TRBD1. The CDR3 is 13 amino acids. Germline assignment: CDR1 SQVTM and CDR2 ANQGSEA. J lost 5 bases, V lost 6 bases, and 4 bases had no gene match.

The chain links TRBV4-3 to TRBJ2-3; 10 bases match TRBD2. Germline CDR1 LGHNA, CDR2 YSLEER. The CDR3 sequence is 17 residues long. J gave up 3 bases and V 0 bases, and 6 bases lay outside the gene matches. The CDR3: CASSQDVPSGSTDTQYF. CDR3 coding DNA: TGCGCCAGCAGCCAAGATGTTCCTAGCGGGAGTACAGATACGCAGTATTTT.

This clone came up once. This chain uses TRBV6-5 with TRBJ2-1; TRBD2 aligns across 9 bases. The CDR3 has 12 residues. The V gene end was trimmed by 7 bases and the J gene end by 10 bases; junction bases not matched to a gene: 5. Germline V gives CDR1 MNHEY, CDR2 SVGAGI. CDR3: CASNRRGGEQFF. CDR3 coding DNA: TGTGCCAGCAATAGGCGGGGGGGAGAGCAGTTCTTC.

The V gene is TRBV4-1, the J gene TRBJ2-3; TRBD2 matches at 8 bases. The CDR3 has 14 residues. Germline values: CDR1 MGHRA, CDR2 YSYEKL. CDR3 sequence: CATAAGGGTDTQYF. The CDR3 DNA reads as TGCGCGACTGCGGCGGGAGGAGGCACAGATACGCAGTATTTT.

This rearrangement joins TRBV28 to TRBJ2-3; possible D gene TRBD2, 6 bases. The CDR3 contains 15 residues. CDR1 is MDHEN, CDR2 SYDVKM, per germline. Trimming stripped 6 bases from V and 4 bases from J, with 17 bases between. The chain's CDR3 is CASSQGGSGADTQYF. The CDR3 bases are TGTGCCAGCAGCCAAGGAGGGAGTGGAGCAGATACGCAGTATTTT.

This clone is a singleton in its sample. V and J are TRBV6-6 and TRBJ2-7, with D possibly matching TRBD1 (7 bases). In germline, CDR1 is MNHNY, CDR2 SVGAGI (reference sequence). CDR3 length: 15 amino acids. Trimming removed 4 bases from V and 5 bases from J, with 18 bases in between. CDR3 sequence (DNA): TGTGCCAGCAGTTGGGTCGCGACAGGGACTCACGAGCAGTACTTC. This gives the protein CASSWVATGTHEQYF.

The V and J genes are TRBV7-9 and TRBJ2-5, with 7 nucleotides matching TRBD2. Germline lookup yields CDR1 SEHNR and CDR2 FQNEAQ (reference sequence). The CDR3 runs 15 residues. V shed 1 base, J shed 4 bases, and the junction held 6 bases outside the gene matches. The CDR3 protein is CASSLGAGEGETQYF. The CDR3 nucleotides read TGTGCCAGCAGCTTAGGGGCGGGAGAGGGAGAGACCCAGTACTTC. Variable domain in full (rest from reference TRBV7-9 and TRBJ2-5): DTGVSQNPRHKITKRGQNVTFRCDPISEHNRLYWYRQTLGQGPEFLTYFQNEAQLEKSRLLSDRFSAERPKGSFSTLEIQRTEQGDSAMYLCASSLGAGEGETQYFGPGTRLLVL.

The J gene is TRBJ2-1, the V gene TRBV6-1; perhaps TRBD2 as D (6 bases). The V and J ends lost 2 bases and 15 bases respectively, with 17 bases between them. This CDR3 has 13 amino acids. Germline CDR1 MNHNS, CDR2 SASEGT. CDR3 sequence (DNA): TGTGCCAGCAGTGAATTTGGGGGTCGGGGGACGTTCTTC. Translation gives CASSEFGGRGTFF.

V and J are TRBV5-1 and TRBJ2-5; 9 positions match TRBD2. CDR3 length: 15 residues. CDR1 SGHRS and CDR2 YFSETQ come from the germline V gene. Trimming removed 3 bases from V and 3 bases from J; junction bases left unmatched: 6. The CDR3, as DNA: TGCGCCAGCAGCTCCACTAGCGGGCATGAAGAGACCCAGTACTTC. As protein: CASSSTSGHEETQYF.

This clone was seen only once. The chain carries TRBV7-3 and TRBJ2-3; weak D call: TRBD2 (8 bases). This CDR3 has 15 amino acids. The V gene lost 5 bases and the J gene lost 3 bases, with 15 bases spanning the gap. Germline lookup yields CDR1 SGHTA and CDR2 FQGTGA. The CDR3 loop reads CASSPREGATDTQYF. The CDR3 region has the DNA TGTGCCAGCAGCCCTCGGGAGGGGGCAACAGATACGCAGTATTTT.